Sequencing of this T cell receptor (beta chain) was carried out in a study of T cell repertoires in cytomegalovirus infection. Study background: Public TCR beta signatures marked donors with CMV infection and the matching HLA. Points from the study as a whole: HLA-C-restricted CMV-specific TCR beta clonotypes were dominant in the ex vivo response. Cumulative public TCR beta family frequency identified carriers of CMV plus the relevant HLA.

TCRdb analysed the reads with MiXCR anew, one entry per CDR3 protein. Among roughly 320,000 distinct CDR3 sequences listed, around 9.5% were seen once. As to this clonotype: Its antigen is unidentified.

The V and J ends lost 2 bases and 12 bases respectively, with 11 bases between them. CDR3 length equals 12 residues. Germline V gene data show CDR1 as SGHVT and CDR2 as SQSDAQ. The sequence was collected from a human donor in good health (CMV status not recorded). Some clones in this sample may be carry-over from other donors' samples. Sequences were obtained from PBMCs. The rearrangement joins TRBV7-4 to TRBJ2-1, with D possibly matching TRBD1 (5 bases). The CDR3 spells CASSLQGYVQFF. DNA of the CDR3: TGTGCCAGCAGCTTACAGGGCTATGTGCAGTTCTTC.